The next 10 T cell receptor beta chains were all read from a single sample in a study of CD8 T cells in Susac syndrome. Reverse transcription used about 0.45 to 1 ug RNA and random hexamers. TCRdb called the immunoSEQ multiplex PCR reads again in MiXCR, with one record for every CDR3 protein. Seen here are around 220,000 distinct CDR3 sequences, approximately 90% observed once, and the top ten hold 0.1% to 0.15%. The sequenced sample consisted of CD8+ T cells from PBMCs. The receptors stem from a human donor with multiple sclerosis.

In its sample, this clonotype was seen a few times. This sequence joins TRBV7-2 and TRBJ2-1; D remains unclear. In germline, CDR1 is SGHTA, CDR2 FQGNSA. V lost 3 bases and J lost 5, with 5 bases in between. The CDR3 runs to 12 residues. This CDR3 is CASSFGNNEQFF. The CDR3 DNA is TGTGCCAGCAGCTTTGGGAACAATGAGCAGTTCTTC. Full variable domain (missing parts from reference TRBV7-2 and TRBJ2-1): GAGVSQSPSNKVTEKGKDVELRCDPISGHTALYWYRQSLGQGLEFLIYFQGNSAPDKSGLPSDRFSAERTGGSVSTLTIQRTQQEDSAVYLCASSFGNNEQFFGPGTRLTVL.

This clonotype is a singleton in its sample. The chain combines TRBV12-3 or TRBV12-4 with TRBJ1-1, with D maybe TRBD1 (6 bases). The CDR3 totals 12 residues. Trimming shortened V by 5 bases and J by 6 bases, and 10 bases separated the two germline ends. CDR3 residues: CASSENRAEAFF. In DNA form, the CDR3 reads TGTGCCAGCAGTGAGAACAGGGCTGAAGCTTTCTTT.

In this sample, this clonotype turned up once. The J gene is TRBJ1-1, the V gene TRBV6-5; D gene unclear. The CDR3 has 13 amino acids. Germline V CDR1 and CDR2: MNHEY, SVGAGI. Trimming cost V 8 bases and J 3 bases, with 13 bases left between them. Here the CDR3 DNA reads TGTGCCAGCCAGACACGAGGGTACACTGAAGCTTTCTTT. Its translation: CASQTRGYTEAFF.

The chain couples TRBV7-2 to TRBJ2-7; 7 bases line up with TRBD1. The junction had 7 bases not matched to a gene; V was cut back by 2 bases and J by 3 bases. The CDR3 runs 15 residues. CDR1 and CDR2 from the germline V gene are SGHTA and FQGNSA. The CDR3 is CASSLLGTAFYEQYF. CDR3 nucleotide sequence: TGTGCCAGCAGCTTATTAGGGACAGCCTTCTACGAGCAGTACTTC.

V is TRBV2 and J is TRBJ1-1; TRBD1 is a possible D gene (5 bases). CDR1 SNHLY and CDR2 FYNNEI come from the germline V gene. The CDR3 sequence is 17 residues long. Deletions cut 6 bases from V and 5 bases from J, with 25 bases between. CDR3 bases: TGTGCCAGCAGGGTGACTGGCAGGACACCATATGGGACTGAAGCTTTCTTT. Protein: CASRVTGRTPYGTEAFF.

This chain connects TRBV6-5 to TRBJ2-2, with D tentatively TRBD2 (5 bases). The CDR3 length is 13 residues. From germline, CDR1 is MNHEY and CDR2 SVGAGI. Trimming removed 9 bases at V and 6 bases at J, with 14 bases between. The CDR3 DNA reads TGTGCCAGTAGCGATACTCCGGCCGGGGAGCTGTTTTTT. This translates into CASSDTPAGELFF.

The chain links TRBV12-3 or TRBV12-4 to TRBJ1-1; D unclear. This CDR3 region has 11 residues. Trimming removed 5 bases from V and 8 bases from J, with 9 bases in between. The CDR3 protein is CASSRDLEAFF. The CDR3 region has the DNA TGTGCCAGCAGTCGCGACTTAGAAGCTTTCTTT.

The chain employs TRBV3-1 and TRBJ1-2; tentative D call: TRBD1 (6 bases). This CDR3 is 12 amino acids long. The ends were cut back, 6 bases at V and 10 bases at J, with 15 bases in the middle. The germline V gene encodes CDR1 LGHDT and CDR2 YNNKEL (reference sequence). CDR3 loop: CASRGRQGLYTF. The CDR3 region has the DNA TGTGCCAGCAGAGGGAGGCAGGGGCTCTACACCTTC.

This sequence joins TRBV29-1 and TRBJ2-4, with 10 bases identical to TRBD1. CDR1 and CDR2 (germline): SQVTM, ANQGSEA. Unmatched junction bases numbered 6, after V lost 7 bases and J lost 3 bases. The CDR3 totals 14 residues. DNA for the CDR3: TGCAGCGATCCGGGACAGGGGAGCAAAAACATTCAGTACTTC. It translates to CSDPGQGSKNIQYF. Full variable domain (missing parts from reference TRBV29-1 and TRBJ2-4): SAVISQKPSRDICQRGTSLTIQCQVDSQVTMMFWYRQQPGQSLTLIATANQGSEATYESGFVIDKFPISRPNLTFSTLTVSNMSPEDSSIYLCSDPGQGSKNIQYFGAGTRLSVL.

The chain recombines TRBV18 with TRBJ2-3; D could derive from TRBD1 or TRBD2 (5 bases each). The V gene's germline CDR1 is KGHSH and CDR2 LQKENI. The CDR3 totals 18 residues. Trimming shortened V by 2 bases and J by 0 bases, and 18 bases separated the two germline ends. The CDR3 DNA follows: TGTGCCAGCTCACCAAAGGCCCTCAGGGAGTTCAGCACAGATACGCAGTATTTT. Translated, it gives CASSPKALREFSTDTQYF.